One and the same sample provided the 10 T cell receptor beta chains below, sequenced in a study of blood T cell repertoires in COVID-19. Produced via immunoSEQ multiplex PCR; TCRdb's table is partial and in-frame only. The sample has roughly 250,000 clones; around 90% are singletons. The sample consisted of peripheral blood. The receptor set was obtained from a man aged 55 to 70 who had recovered from COVID-19.

The gene calls are TRBV30 and TRBJ1-5; TRBD1 is a possible D gene (5 bases). This CDR3 contains 12 residues. V lost 0 bases to trimming and J lost 13 bases, with 13 bases between them. Germline CDR1 and CDR2: GTSNPN and SVGIG (reference sequence). CDR3 nucleotide sequence: TGTGCCTGGAGTGTACCGCAGGGCACTCAGCATTTT. Its protein is CAWSVPQGTQHF. The full variable domain, completed using reference TRBV30 and TRBJ1-5, is SQTIHQWPATLVQPVGSPLSLECTVEGTSNPNLYWYRQAAGRGLQLLFYSVGIGQISSEVPQNLSASRPQDRQFILSSKKLLLSDSGFYLCAWSVPQGTQHFGDGTRLSIL.

J is TRBJ2-3 and V is TRBV29-1; 10 nucleotides align to TRBD2. The germline V gene encodes CDR1 SQVTM and CDR2 ANQGSEA. With 4 bases clipped from V and 3 bases from J, the junction kept 4 bases outside the gene matches. The CDR3 has 14 amino acids. CDR3 in amino acids: CSVVPSGGTDTQYF. CDR3 nucleotide sequence: TGCAGCGTTGTGCCTAGCGGGGGAACAGATACGCAGTATTTT.

Only one count was recorded for this clone. V gene TRBV6-5 combines with J gene TRBJ2-1; D gene unclear. CDR3 length equals 10 residues. Germline CDR1 is MNHEY and CDR2 is SVGAGI. The V and J ends lost 7 bases and 6 bases respectively, with 4 bases between them. The CDR3 region is CASISNEQFF. The CDR3 DNA reads TGTGCCAGCATCTCCAATGAGCAGTTCTTC.

CDR3 residues: CSPKTNTEAFF. DNA of the CDR3: TGCAGTCCGAAAACAAACACTGAAGCTTTCTTT. The V and J genes are TRBV20-1 and TRBJ1-1; D not resolved. Germline V gene lookup returns CDR1 DFQATT and CDR2 SNEGSKA (reference sequence). The ends were cut back, 8 bases at V and 2 bases at J, with 9 bases in the middle. CDR3 size: 11 residues.

The chain combines TRBV19 with TRBJ1-4; the match to TRBD1 covers 8 bases. The germline V gene has CDR1 LNHDA and CDR2 SQIVND (reference sequence). Trimming at V came to 1 base and at J to 7 bases, leaving 8 bases not matched to a gene. The CDR3 loop spans 16 amino acids. The CDR3 region is CASSIGYRGDPEKLFF. CDR3 DNA sequence: TGTGCCAGTAGTATAGGTTACAGGGGGGATCCTGAAAAACTGTTTTTT.

The V gene is TRBV30, the J gene TRBJ2-7; 9 bases match TRBD1. This CDR3 contains 14 residues. Germline trimming cut 5 bases from V and 2 bases from J; bases unmatched to any gene: 7. Germline V gene data show CDR1 as GTSNPN and CDR2 as SVGIG (reference sequence). In DNA form, the CDR3 reads TGTGCCTGGGACCCCGGGACAGGGACCTACGAGCAGTACTTC. Amino acids: CAWDPGTGTYEQYF. The complete variable domain, with remaining parts taken from reference TRBV30 and TRBJ2-7, reads SQTIHQWPATLVQPVGSPLSLECTVEGTSNPNLYWYRQAAGRGLQLLFYSVGIGQISSEVPQNLSASRPQDRQFILSSKKLLLSDSGFYLCAWDPGTGTYEQYFGPGTRLTVT.

The V call is TRBV12-3 or TRBV12-4, the J call TRBJ2-5; D is perhaps TRBD1 (6 bases). CDR3 length equals 13 residues. Trimming took off 5 bases at V and 4 bases at J, with 11 bases between the two ends. CDR3 sequence (DNA): TGTGCCAGCAGTCCGATACAGGGAGAGACCCAGTACTTC. Translating gives CASSPIQGETQYF.

The chain links TRBV18 to TRBJ1-2; D unresolved. The CDR3 length is 12 residues. V dropped 6 bases and J dropped 9 bases, with 14 bases sitting between them. Per the germline V gene, CDR1 is KGHSH and CDR2 is LQKENI. The CDR3 DNA is TGTGCCAGCTCTCCCAACACCCTTAGCTACACCTTC. This codes for CASSPNTLSYTF.

V and J are TRBV5-6 and TRBJ1-1, with 8 bases lining up with TRBD1. Germline V lookup: CDR1 SGHDT, CDR2 YYEEEE. The ends lost 3 bases at V and 5 bases at J; junction bases unmatched: 6. The CDR3 has 14 residues. This CDR3 is CASSYWTGRTEAFF. CDR3 DNA: TGTGCCAGCAGCTACTGGACAGGGCGGACTGAAGCTTTCTTT.

The rearrangement uses TRBV6-5 and TRBJ2-5, with D maybe TRBD2 (7 bases). The CDR3 is made up of 16 amino acids. Germline V CDR1 and CDR2: MNHEY, SVGAGI. Deletions cut 4 bases from V and 0 bases from J, with 15 bases between. CDR3 nucleotides: TGTGCCAGCAGTTCCCGTTGGGGGGGCCACCAAGAGACCCAGTACTTC. Protein sequence: CASSSRWGGHQETQYF.